What follows are 23 T cell receptor beta chains derived from one specimen sequenced in a study of shared clonotypes between healthy human individuals. Clones were read by immunoSEQ multiplex PCR, and TCRdb kept only the in-frame ones, dropping some. There are millions of clones in the sample; approximately 94% occur only once, and roughly 1% lies in the top ten. Positively selected for CCR7, the CD45RO-negative cells used as naive CD8 cells excluded terminally differentiated effector memory CD45RA+ cells. The sequencing input was naive CD8+ T cells sorted from blood. These TCRs come from a man younger than 30 in good health.

The chain couples TRBV27 to TRBJ2-7; TRBD1 matches at 9 bases. The J segment lost 3 bases and the V segment lost 0 bases, leaving 6 bases of the junction unmatched. CDR3 length equals 16 residues. The germline gives CDR1 MNHEY, CDR2 SMNVEV (reference sequence). The DNA of the CDR3 is TGTGCCAGCAGTTTATCCCGAGGGACAGGGCTCTACGAGCAGTACTTC. Residues: CASSLSRGTGLYEQYF.

The chain carries TRBV27 and TRBJ2-7, with 10 bases identical to TRBD1. Germline CDR1 is MNHEY and CDR2 is SMNVEV (reference sequence). This CDR3 is built from 15 residues. The V segment lost 1 base and the J segment 3 bases; nucleotides outside the gene matches: 3. DNA of the CDR3: TGTGCCAGCAGTTTATACGGACAGGGGGGCTACGAGCAGTACTTC. Amino acid sequence: CASSLYGQGGYEQYF.

The gene calls are TRBV4-1 and TRBJ2-1; D may be TRBD2 (5 bases). The CDR3 contains 13 residues. Trimming pared 0 bases from V and 9 bases from J, leaving 9 bases between. CDR1 and CDR2 from the germline V gene are MGHRA and YSYEKL. The CDR3 DNA is TGCGCCAGCAGCCAAGATCCAGGAGGTGAGCAGTTCTTC. Translated: CASSQDPGGEQFF.

The chain joins TRBV28 to TRBJ2-1; D ambiguous. The V end lost 6 bases, the J end lost 10 bases, and 13 bases lay between the germline ends. The CDR3 contains 12 residues. The germline gives CDR1 MDHEN, CDR2 SYDVKM. This CDR3 is CASSNQVREQFF. DNA for the CDR3: TGTGCCAGCAGCAATCAAGTTCGAGAGCAGTTCTTC.

V gene TRBV6-5 combines with J gene TRBJ1-1; no firm D call. The V end was cut by 5 bases, the J end by 3 bases, with 13 bases between. The CDR3 has 14 residues. The germline V gene encodes CDR1 MNHEY and CDR2 SVGAGI. CDR3 nucleotides: TGTGCCAGCAGTCCGGGCCGGGCTTACACTGAAGCTTTCTTT. Amino acid sequence: CASSPGRAYTEAFF.

V is TRBV30 and J is TRBJ1-1; no reliable D call. Germline loops: CDR1 GTSNPN, CDR2 SVGIG (reference sequence). Trimming took 4 bases from V and 7 from J, leaving 19 bases between them. The CDR3 length is 14 residues. CDR3 in DNA: TGTGCCTGGACCCCCTATGGGGAGGGTTATGAAGCTTTCTTT. This translates into CAWTPYGEGYEAFF.

This clone has a single count. V and J are TRBV6-1 and TRBJ1-5, with D possibly matching TRBD1 (5 bases). Germline CDR1 and CDR2: MNHNS and SASEGT. The CDR3 runs to 15 residues. The V gene lost 2 bases and the J gene lost 8 bases, with 16 bases spanning the gap. CDR3 nucleotides: TGTGCCAGCAGTGAAATTACGGGGGGATGGGAGCCCCAGCATTTT. Protein product: CASSEITGGWEPQHF.

Turning to this clone: Within the sample, other DNA sequences also encode this same CDR3. The chain is built from TRBV9 and TRBJ1-1, with D possibly being TRBD1 (5 bases). There are 13 residues in the CDR3. The V gene's germline CDR1 is SGDLS and CDR2 YYNGEE. Trimming removed 0 bases at V and 5 bases at J, with 8 bases between. As DNA, the CDR3 is TGTGCCAGCAGCGTAGGGGGACGAACTGAAGCTTTCTTT. Its translation is CASSVGGRTEAFF.

This clone has only one observation. The chain combines TRBV19 with TRBJ1-5, with D perhaps TRBD1 (5 bases). The CDR3 has 12 amino acids. CDR1 is LNHDA, CDR2 SQIVND, per germline (reference sequence). V was trimmed by 8 bases and J by 5 bases, leaving 10 bases between them. The CDR3 DNA reads TGTGCCAGTTGGACACCCGATCAGCCCCAGCATTTT. Amino acid sequence: CASWTPDQPQHF.

As for this clone: An end of the junction differs from the germline gene, which may be a read error. The chain uses TRBV7-7 and TRBJ2-1; the match to TRBD2 covers 8 bases. Per germline, CDR1 SSHAT and CDR2 FNYEAQ (reference sequence). The CDR3 totals 15 residues. The CDR3 is CASSFGSGSSYEQFF. DNA for the CDR3: TGTGCTAGCAGCTTTGGGAGCGGGAGTTCATATGAGCAGTTCTTC. Based on the CDR3 plus reference TRBV7-7 and TRBJ2-1, the full variable domain is GAGVSQSPRYKVTKRGQDVTLRCDPISSHATLYWYQQALGQGPEFLTYFNYEAQPDKSGLPSDRFSAERPEGSISTLTIQRTEQRDSAMYRCASSFGSGSSYEQFFGPGTRLTVL.

The V and J genes are TRBV27 and TRBJ1-6, with TRBD1 identical over 10 bases. The CDR3 totals 16 residues. Germline CDR1 MNHEY, CDR2 SMNVEV (reference sequence). Trimming at V came to 5 bases and at J to 10 bases, leaving 11 bases not matched to a gene. CDR3 region: CASSRFDRGLGSPLHF. The CDR3 nucleotides read TGTGCCAGCAGTCGCTTCGACAGGGGGCTCGGGTCACCCCTCCACTTT.

The V call is TRBV13, the J call TRBJ2-5; D not certain. Germline CDR1 is PRHDT and CDR2 is FYEKMQ (reference sequence). The germline V and J ends were trimmed by 2 bases and 3 bases, with 7 bases remaining between them. The CDR3 has 13 amino acids. CDR3 residues: CASSLNVEETQYF. The CDR3 coding sequence is TGTGCCAGCAGCTTAAACGTGGAAGAGACCCAGTACTTC.

The rearrangement uses TRBV10-3 and TRBJ2-7; D is perhaps TRBD1 (5 bases). This CDR3 is built from 13 residues. From germline, CDR1 is ENHRY and CDR2 SYGVKD. Trimming cost V 0 bases and J 5 bases, with 8 bases left between them. The CDR3 sequence: CAISESGVNEQYF. DNA of the CDR3: TGTGCCATCAGTGAGTCAGGGGTCAACGAGCAGTACTTC.

The CDR3 DNA reads as TGTGCCTGGAGTGTACAGAACAGGGGACCCAATCAGCCCCAGCATTTT. This encodes CAWSVQNRGPNQPQHF. V is TRBV30 and J is TRBJ1-5; TRBD1 matches at 7 bases. V shed 0 bases and J 3 bases; nucleotides not matched to a gene: 8. The CDR3 runs to 16 residues. The germline V gene has CDR1 GTSNPN and CDR2 SVGIG (reference sequence).

The V and J genes are TRBV6-5 and TRBJ2-3; 15 bases align to TRBD2. Germline V CDR1 and CDR2: MNHEY, SVGAGI. CDR3 length: 16 residues. After removal of 2 bases from V and 5 bases from J, the junction contained 2 bases not matched to a gene. CDR3 sequence (DNA): TGTGCCAGCAGTTACGGACTAGCGGGAGGGCGAGATACGCAGTATTTT. Translation: CASSYGLAGGRDTQYF.

The chain has TRBV4-1 and TRBJ2-5, with a weak D call TRBD2 (5 bases). The CDR3 has 18 residues. Germline CDR1 reads MGHRA; CDR2 reads YSYEKL. V dropped 0 bases and J dropped 5 bases, with 22 bases sitting between them. CDR3 nucleotide sequence: TGCGCCAGCAGCCAAGAGGTTTCGGCCGGACTCTTCCTTGAGACCCAGTACTTC. It specifies CASSQEVSAGLFLETQYF.

J is TRBJ1-6 and V is TRBV7-2; D ambiguous. The CDR3 loop spans 16 amino acids. Germline V gene sequence: CDR1 SGHTA, CDR2 FQGNSA. V dropped 3 bases and J dropped 6 bases, with 15 bases sitting between them. The CDR3 region is CASSFNRGLLNSPLHF. The CDR3, as DNA: TGTGCCAGCAGCTTTAACCGCGGGCTCCTTAATTCACCCCTCCACTTT.

In DNA form, the CDR3 reads TGTGCCAGCAGCTATGTGGCTAATGAGCAGTTCTTC. Amino acids: CASSYVANEQFF. V is TRBV7-9 and J is TRBJ2-1; unclear D gene. Trimming removed 4 bases at V and 7 bases at J, with 8 bases between. The CDR3 is 12 amino acids. Looked up from germline, CDR1 is SEHNR and CDR2 is FQNEAQ (reference sequence).

Concerning this clone: One end of the junction does not line up with germline, which may come from a read error. The genes are TRBV7-7 and TRBJ2-5; TRBD1 aligns across 8 bases. The V gene's germline CDR1 is SSHAT and CDR2 FNYEAQ (reference sequence). CDR3 length equals 18 residues. The CDR3 nucleotides read TGTGCTAGCAGCTCCGGGACAGGACCATTTGGGAGGCAAGAGACCCAGTACTTC. Translated: CASSSGTGPFGRQETQYF.

The genes are TRBV9 and TRBJ2-5; D not resolved. CDR3 length equals 13 residues. V was pared by 0 bases and J by 3 bases, with 6 bases between. Germline CDR1 and CDR2: SGDLS and YYNGEE. CDR3 DNA sequence: TGTGCCAGCAGCGTAGGGAGCGAAGAGACCCAGTACTTC. It yields the protein CASSVGSEETQYF.

This sequence joins TRBV5-6 and TRBJ2-7; D remains ambiguous. The CDR3 loop spans 15 amino acids. The germline V and J ends were trimmed by 4 bases and 2 bases, with 16 bases remaining between them. CDR1 and CDR2 from the germline V gene are SGHDT and YYEEEE. The CDR3 loop reads CASSQPIDGTYEQYF. The CDR3 nucleotides are TGTGCCAGCAGCCAACCCATCGACGGTACCTACGAGCAGTACTTC. Filled out from reference TRBV5-6 and TRBJ2-7, the complete variable domain reads DAGVTQSPTHLIKTRGQQVTLRCSPKSGHDTVSWYQQALGQGPQFIFQYYEEEERQRGNFPDRFSGHQFPNYSSELNVNALLLGDSALYLCASSQPIDGTYEQYFGPGTRLTVT.

The chain joins TRBV19 to TRBJ1-1, with a weak D call TRBD1 (6 bases). Deletions cut 9 bases from V and 3 bases from J, with 17 bases between. Per germline, CDR1 LNHDA and CDR2 SQIVND (reference sequence). The CDR3 extends over 14 amino acids. The DNA of the CDR3 is TGTGCCAGCGAGTATAATGAGGGGGACACTGAAGCTTTCTTT. It is translated as CASEYNEGDTEAFF. Looking up the rest from reference TRBV19 and TRBJ1-1 gives the full variable domain: DGGITQSPKYLFRKEGQNVTLSCEQNLNHDAMYWYRQDPGQGLRLIYYSQIVNDFQKGDIAEGYSVSREKKESFPLTVTSAQKNPTAFYLCASEYNEGDTEAFFGQGTRLTVV.

As to this clone: Germline and junction disagree at one end, which may indicate a read error. V gene TRBV4-1 combines with J gene TRBJ2-1; 12 bases agree with TRBD2. The CDR3 consists of 16 residues. Germline V gene sequence: CDR1 MGHRA, CDR2 YSYEKL. CDR3 residues: CAGSHGLAGPNNEQFF. Here the CDR3 DNA reads TGCGCCGGCAGCCACGGACTAGCGGGACCTAACAATGAGCAGTTCTTC.